The table lists the clone carrying this T cell receptor (beta chain) with many counts. The antigen is unknown. The sample originates from a study of response to subunit inactivated influenza vaccine. Study-level findings and limits: Authors suggested few new T cells are recruited by each seasonal influenza vaccination.

Germline V gene data show CDR1 as MDHEN and CDR2 as SYDVKM. Trimming cost V 8 bases and J 3 bases; bases outside gene matches: 2. The CDR3 spans 13 residues. TCRdb itself ran the RT-PCR reads through MiXCR, one entry per CDR3 protein. The sample yields hundreds of thousands of distinct CDR3 sequences, less than 15% seen once. The input for sequencing was PBMCs from blood, taken 14 to 15 days before vaccination. The gene calls are TRBV28 and TRBJ2-5; TRBD2 agrees at 11 bases. The TCR comes from a man in his fifties who received an inactivated influenza vaccine. CDR3: CASLLAGEETQYF. CDR3 DNA sequence: TGTGCCAGCTTACTAGCGGGGGAAGAGACCCAGTACTTC.